This TCR beta chain was observed in a study of cytomegalovirus exposure and HLA in healthy donors. Findings and limits, study-wide: An analysis was carried out later, and it reportedly showed fewer N-insertions in an Asian-associated ancestry cluster than the approximately 670-donor mean. Rates of TCR association differed by HLA locus in a later analysis, with DRB1 highest and HLA-C lowest.

Vbeta (60) and Jbeta (13) primers were used in the PCR. Some clones are missing from TCRdb's copy, which holds only in-frame ones; the method was immunoSEQ multiplex PCR. This sample carries some 120,000 clones, 79% of them seen once, and the ten largest clones take around 3%. This CDR3 is built from 14 residues. CDR1 is SGHRS and CDR2 is YFSETQ in the germline V gene. The ends were cut back, 7 bases at V and 4 bases at J, with 16 bases in the middle. This clone showed up just a few times. The antigen is unknown. Sequences were obtained from PBMCs. The source is a woman in her late teens or twenties in good health and CMV-seropositive. V and J are TRBV5-1 and TRBJ2-3, with a weak D call TRBD1 (6 bases). The CDR3 reads CASSMTGGPDTQYF. The DNA of the CDR3 is TGCGCCAGCTCCATGACTGGGGGCCCAGATACGCAGTATTTT.